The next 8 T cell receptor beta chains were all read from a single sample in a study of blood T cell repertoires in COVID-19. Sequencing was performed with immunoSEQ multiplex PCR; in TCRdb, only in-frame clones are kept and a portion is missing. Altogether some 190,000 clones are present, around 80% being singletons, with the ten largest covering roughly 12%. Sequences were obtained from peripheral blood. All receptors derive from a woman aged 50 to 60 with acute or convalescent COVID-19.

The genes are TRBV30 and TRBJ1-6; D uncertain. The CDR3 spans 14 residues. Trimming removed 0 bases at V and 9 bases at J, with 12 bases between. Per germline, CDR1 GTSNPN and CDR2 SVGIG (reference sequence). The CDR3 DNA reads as TGTGCCTGGAGTGTTTTGGGCCCAAGTTCACCCCTCCACTTT. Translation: CAWSVLGPSSPLHF.

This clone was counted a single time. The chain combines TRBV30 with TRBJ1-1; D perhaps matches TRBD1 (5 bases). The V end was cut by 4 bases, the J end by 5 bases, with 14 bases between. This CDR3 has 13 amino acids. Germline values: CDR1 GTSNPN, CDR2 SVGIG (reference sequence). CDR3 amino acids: CAWNFVGGTEAFF. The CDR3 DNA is TGTGCCTGGAACTTCGTGGGGGGAACTGAAGCTTTCTTT.

The CDR3 sequence is CASRIAGGLRGYTF. The CDR3 DNA sequence: TGTGCCAGCAGGATTGCGGGGGGTTTACGAGGCTACACCTTC. J is TRBJ1-2 and V is TRBV6-5, with D tentatively TRBD1 (5 bases). This CDR3 region has 14 residues. V was pared by 6 bases and J by 8 bases, with 19 bases between. Germline assignment: CDR1 MNHEY and CDR2 SVGAGI.

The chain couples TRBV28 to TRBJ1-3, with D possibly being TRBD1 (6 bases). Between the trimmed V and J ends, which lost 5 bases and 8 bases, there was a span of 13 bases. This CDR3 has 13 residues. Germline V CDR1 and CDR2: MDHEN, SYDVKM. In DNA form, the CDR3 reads TGTGCCAGCAGTCCCAGACAGGCCCACACCATATATTTT. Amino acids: CASSPRQAHTIYF.

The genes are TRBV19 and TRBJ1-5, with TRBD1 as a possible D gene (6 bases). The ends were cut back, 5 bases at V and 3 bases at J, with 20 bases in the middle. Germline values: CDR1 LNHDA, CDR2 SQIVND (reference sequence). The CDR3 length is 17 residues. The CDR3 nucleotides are TGTGCCAGTAGTGGGGGGGACACAAGTGGTATCAATCAGCCCCAGCATTTT. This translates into CASSGGDTSGINQPQHF. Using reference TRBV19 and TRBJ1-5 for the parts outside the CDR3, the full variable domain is DGGITQSPKYLFRKEGQNVTLSCEQNLNHDAMYWYRQDPGQGLRLIYYSQIVNDFQKGDIAEGYSVSREKKESFPLTVTSAQKNPTAFYLCASSGGDTSGINQPQHFGDGTRLSIL.

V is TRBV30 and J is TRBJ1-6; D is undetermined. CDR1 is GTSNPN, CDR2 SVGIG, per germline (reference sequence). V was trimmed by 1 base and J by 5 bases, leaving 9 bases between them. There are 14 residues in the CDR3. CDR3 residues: CAWSGPGNNSPLHF. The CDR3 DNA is TGTGCCTGGAGTGGCCCGGGGAATAATTCACCCCTCCACTTT.

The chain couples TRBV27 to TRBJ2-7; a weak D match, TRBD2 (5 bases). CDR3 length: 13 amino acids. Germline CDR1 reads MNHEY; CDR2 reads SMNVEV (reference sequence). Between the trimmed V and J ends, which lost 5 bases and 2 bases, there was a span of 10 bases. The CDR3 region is CASSVGGPYEQYF. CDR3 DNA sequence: TGTGCCAGCAGTGTCGGAGGACCCTACGAGCAGTACTTC.

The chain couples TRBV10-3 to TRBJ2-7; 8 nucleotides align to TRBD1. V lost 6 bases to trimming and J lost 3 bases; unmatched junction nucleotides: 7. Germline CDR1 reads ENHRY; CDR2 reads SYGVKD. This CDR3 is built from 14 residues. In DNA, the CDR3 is TGTGCCATCAGACCGGACAGGGCTAGCTACGAGCAGTACTTC. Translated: CAIRPDRASYEQYF.